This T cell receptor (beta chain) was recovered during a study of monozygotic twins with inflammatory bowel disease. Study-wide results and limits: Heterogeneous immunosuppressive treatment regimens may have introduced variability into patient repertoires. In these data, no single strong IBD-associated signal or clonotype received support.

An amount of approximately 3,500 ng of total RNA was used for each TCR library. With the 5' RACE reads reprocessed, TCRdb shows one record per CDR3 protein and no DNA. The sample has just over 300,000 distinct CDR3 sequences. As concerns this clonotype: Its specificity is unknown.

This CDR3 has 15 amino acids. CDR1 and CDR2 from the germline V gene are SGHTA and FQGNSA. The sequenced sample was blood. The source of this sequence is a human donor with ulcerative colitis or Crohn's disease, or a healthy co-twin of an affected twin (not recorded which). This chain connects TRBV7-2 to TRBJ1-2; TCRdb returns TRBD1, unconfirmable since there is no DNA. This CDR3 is CASSLADRGGDGYTF.